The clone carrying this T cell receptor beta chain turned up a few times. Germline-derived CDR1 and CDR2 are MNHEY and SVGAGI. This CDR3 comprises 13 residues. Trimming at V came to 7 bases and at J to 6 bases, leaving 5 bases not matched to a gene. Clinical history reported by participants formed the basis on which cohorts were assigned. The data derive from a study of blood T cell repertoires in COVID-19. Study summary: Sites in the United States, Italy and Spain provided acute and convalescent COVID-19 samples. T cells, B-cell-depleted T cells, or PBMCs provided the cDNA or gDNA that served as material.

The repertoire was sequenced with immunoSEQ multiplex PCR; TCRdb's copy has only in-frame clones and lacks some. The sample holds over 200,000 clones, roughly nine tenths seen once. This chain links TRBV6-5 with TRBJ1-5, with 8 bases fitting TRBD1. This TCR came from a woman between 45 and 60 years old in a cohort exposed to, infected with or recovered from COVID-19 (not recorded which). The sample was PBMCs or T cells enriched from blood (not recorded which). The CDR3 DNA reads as TGTGCCAGCACTCAGGGGGCGGGTCAGCCCCAGCATTTT. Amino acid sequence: CASTQGAGQPQHF.